The source of this T cell receptor beta chain is a study of CD4+ T cells in melanoma. Whole-study findings and limits: Reportedly, melanoma neoantigen-specific CD4+ T cells showed varied differentiation states. CD8+ T cell, macrophage and B cell function reportedly correlated with neoantigen-specific CD4+ T cells.

Germline CDR1 and CDR2: KGHSH and LQKENI. The CDR3 extends over 13 amino acids. Trimming left V 2 bases short and J 8 bases short, with 12 bases between. This clone was seen only a few times. Antigen unknown. Here immunoSEQ multiplex PCR was the method, and the copy in TCRdb shows in-frame clones only, minus some. The sample lists 7,000 to 9,500 clones; around 71% were seen once. This TCR was recovered from a human donor with melanoma. The gene calls are TRBV18 and TRBJ1-2; D perhaps matches TRBD1 (5 bases). The sample comprised cells from a culture (not recorded whether cultured in vitro). The CDR3 is CASSPTPDSGYTF. CDR3 nucleotides: TGTGCCAGCTCACCAACTCCAGACAGCGGCTACACCTTC. The full variable domain, rest sourced from reference TRBV18 and TRBJ1-2, is NAGVMQNPRHLVRRRGQEARLRCSPMKGHSHVYWYRQLPEEGLKFMVYLQKENIIDESGMPKERFSAEFPKEGPSILRIQQVVRGDSAAYFCASSPTPDSGYTFGSGTRLTVV.